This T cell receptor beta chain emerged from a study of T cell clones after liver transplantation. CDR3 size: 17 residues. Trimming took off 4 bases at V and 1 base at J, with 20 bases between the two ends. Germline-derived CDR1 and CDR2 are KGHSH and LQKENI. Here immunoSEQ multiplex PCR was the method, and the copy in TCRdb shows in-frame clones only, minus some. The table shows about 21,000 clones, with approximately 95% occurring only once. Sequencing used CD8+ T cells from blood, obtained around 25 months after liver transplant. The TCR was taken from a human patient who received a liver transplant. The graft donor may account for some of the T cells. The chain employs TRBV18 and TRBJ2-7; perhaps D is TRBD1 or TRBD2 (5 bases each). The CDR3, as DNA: TGTGCCAGCTCACTACCGACGGGTGGGACGGCTTCCTACGAGCAGTACTTC. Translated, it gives CASSLPTGGTASYEQYF. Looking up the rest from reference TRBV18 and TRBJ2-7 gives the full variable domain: NAGVMQNPRHLVRRRGQEARLRCSPMKGHSHVYWYRQLPEEGLKFMVYLQKENIIDESGMPKERFSAEFPKEGPSILRIQQVVRGDSAAYFCASSLPTGGTASYEQYFGPGTRLTVT.